The present T cell receptor beta chain was sequenced within a study of shared clonotypes between healthy human individuals. About the research overall: Every donor yielded three CD4 naive, three CD4 memory, two CD8 naive and one CD8 memory plate. Study results and limitations: Relative to memory subsets, naive subsets generally showed larger estimated richness. Clonotype sharing among donors was expected to depend on sequencing depth.

Trimming stripped 2 bases from V and 1 base from J, with 11 bases between. The CDR3 sequence is 15 residues long. Per germline, CDR1 SEHNR and CDR2 FQNEAQ (reference sequence). Details on this clone: Its specificity is unknown.

CD45RO-negative cells were positively selected for CCR7, leaving out terminally differentiated effector memory CD45RA+ cells. Assay execution took place at the deep level. Profiling relied on immunoSEQ multiplex PCR, and the TCRdb table lists in-frame clones only, not all of them. The table records approximately 720,000 clones, approximately 90% of them present only once. Sequenced sample: naive CD8+ T cells sorted from blood. This clonotype originated in a man between 25 and 39 years old in good health. V is TRBV7-9 and J is TRBJ1-1; D is perhaps TRBD1 (5 bases). CDR3 sequence: CASSLPTDRNTEAFF. The CDR3 DNA is TGTGCCAGCAGCTTACCCACCGACAGGAACACTGAAGCTTTCTTT. The full variable domain, completed using reference TRBV7-9 and TRBJ1-1, is DTGVSQNPRHKITKRGQNVTFRCDPISEHNRLYWYRQTLGQGPEFLTYFQNEAQLEKSRLLSDRFSAERPKGSFSTLEIQRTEQGDSAMYLCASSLPTDRNTEAFFGQGTRLTVV.